These 4 T cell receptor beta chains were all obtained from the same sample, sequenced in a study of early T cells in non-severe SARS-CoV-2 infection. TCRdb re-called the 5' RACE reads with MiXCR, one entry per CDR3 protein. Here the sample spans tens of thousands of distinct CDR3 sequences, more than 13% being singletons. Sequenced input: whole blood. Receptor source: an adult who was a healthcare worker with PCR-confirmed SARS-CoV-2 infection or an uninfected control (not recorded which).

V and J are TRBV5-1 and TRBJ2-3; 7 nucleotides align to TRBD2. The V and J ends lost 0 bases and 3 bases, in that order; junction bases with no gene match: 4. Germline-derived CDR1 and CDR2 are SGHRS and YFSETQ. The CDR3 is 15 residues long. The CDR3 is CASSLDQRGTDTQYF. The CDR3 DNA sequence: TGCGCCAGCAGCTTGGACCAGCGGGGTACAGATACGCAGTATTTT.

V usage is TRBV11-2 and J usage is TRBJ2-2; D not resolved. With 1 base removed from V and 2 bases from J, the gap between germline ends came to 8 bases. Germline V CDR1 and CDR2: SGHAT, FQNNGV. The CDR3 runs 15 residues. The CDR3 here is CASSLASDNTGELFF. CDR3 coding DNA: TGTGCCAGCAGCTTAGCCAGCGACAACACCGGGGAGCTGTTTTTT.

V is TRBV29-1 and J is TRBJ2-5, with D possibly being TRBD1 or TRBD2 (6 bases each). This CDR3 region has 13 residues. From germline, CDR1 is SQVTM and CDR2 ANQGSEA. Trimming cost V 4 bases and J 5 bases, with 14 bases left between them. The CDR3 reads CSVGPGGGETQYF. CDR3 coding DNA: TGCAGCGTTGGCCCCGGGGGCGGTGAGACCCAGTACTTC.

The CDR3 region has the DNA TGTGCCAGCAGCTTGGACTGGCCCAATGAGCAGTTCTTC. This translates into CASSLDWPNEQFF. The V call is TRBV7-9, the J call TRBJ2-1, with D perhaps TRBD2 (5 bases). Deletions cut 3 bases from V and 6 bases from J, with 9 bases between. This CDR3 comprises 13 residues. Germline CDR1 reads SEHNR; CDR2 reads FQNEAQ (reference sequence). Looking up the rest from reference TRBV7-9 and TRBJ2-1 gives the full variable domain: DTGVSQNPRHKITKRGQNVTFRCDPISEHNRLYWYRQTLGQGPEFLTYFQNEAQLEKSRLLSDRFSAERPKGSFSTLEIQRTEQGDSAMYLCASSLDWPNEQFFGPGTRLTVL.